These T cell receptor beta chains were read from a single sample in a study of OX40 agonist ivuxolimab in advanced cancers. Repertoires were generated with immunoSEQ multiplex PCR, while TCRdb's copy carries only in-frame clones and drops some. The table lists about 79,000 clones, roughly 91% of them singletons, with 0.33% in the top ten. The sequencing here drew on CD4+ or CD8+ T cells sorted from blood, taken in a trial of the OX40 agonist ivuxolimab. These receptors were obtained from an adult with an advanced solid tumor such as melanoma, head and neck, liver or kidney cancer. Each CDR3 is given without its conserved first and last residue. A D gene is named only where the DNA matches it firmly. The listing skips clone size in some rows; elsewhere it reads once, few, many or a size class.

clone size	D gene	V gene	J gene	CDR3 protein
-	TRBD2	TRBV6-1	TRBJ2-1	ASSALTSGVVEQF
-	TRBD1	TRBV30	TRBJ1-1	AWSEQGNEAF
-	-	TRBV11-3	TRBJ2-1	ASSSGTGYNEQF
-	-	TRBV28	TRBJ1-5	ASRLTNQPQH
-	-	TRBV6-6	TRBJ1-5	ASSSNNQPQH
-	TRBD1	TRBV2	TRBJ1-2	ASTRTGGYGYT
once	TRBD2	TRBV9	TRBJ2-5	ASSVTGGGETQY
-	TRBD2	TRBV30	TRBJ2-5	AWRPLAARGETQY
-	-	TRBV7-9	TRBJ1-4	ASSRGQLGNEKLF
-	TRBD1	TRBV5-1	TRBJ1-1	ASSPGQGAVVNTEAF
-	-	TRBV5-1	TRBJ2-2	ASSLEGVEAGELF
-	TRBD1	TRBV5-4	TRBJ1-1	ASSLPTGGTEAF
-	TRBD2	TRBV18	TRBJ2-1	ASSTGTNGLEQF
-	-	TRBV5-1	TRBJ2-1	ASSPTTSSYNEQF
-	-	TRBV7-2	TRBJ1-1	PGRERVNTEAF
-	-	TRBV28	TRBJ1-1	ASSLTRRDWAF
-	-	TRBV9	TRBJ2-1	ASSALTHFSGNEQF
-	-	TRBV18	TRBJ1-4	ASSPNTGNEKLF
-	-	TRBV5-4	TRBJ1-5	ASSLRRSNQPQH
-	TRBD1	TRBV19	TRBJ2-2	ATSDRGPPGELF
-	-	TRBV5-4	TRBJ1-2	ASSWTPNYGYT
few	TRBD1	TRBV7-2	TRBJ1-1	ASSFMDRGNTEAF
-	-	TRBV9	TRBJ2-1	ASSVEGGREQF
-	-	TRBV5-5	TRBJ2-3	ASSLARSADTQY
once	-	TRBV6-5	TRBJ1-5	ASKTKQPQH
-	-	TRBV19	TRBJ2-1	ASSFTSFSSNEQF
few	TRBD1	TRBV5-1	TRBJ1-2	ASSVPTGVGYT
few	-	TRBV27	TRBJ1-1	ASSLEAYTEAF
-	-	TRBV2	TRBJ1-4	ASSRDISDEKLF
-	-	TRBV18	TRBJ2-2	ASSIRRTNTGELF
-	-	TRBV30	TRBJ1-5	AATRGFGNQPQH
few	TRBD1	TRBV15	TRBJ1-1	ATSRDFTDRKAF
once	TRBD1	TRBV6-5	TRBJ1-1	ASSYTRQGTDTEAF
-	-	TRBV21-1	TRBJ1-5	ASSKIPRGQGQPQH
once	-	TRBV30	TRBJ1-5	AWSVGSDQPQH